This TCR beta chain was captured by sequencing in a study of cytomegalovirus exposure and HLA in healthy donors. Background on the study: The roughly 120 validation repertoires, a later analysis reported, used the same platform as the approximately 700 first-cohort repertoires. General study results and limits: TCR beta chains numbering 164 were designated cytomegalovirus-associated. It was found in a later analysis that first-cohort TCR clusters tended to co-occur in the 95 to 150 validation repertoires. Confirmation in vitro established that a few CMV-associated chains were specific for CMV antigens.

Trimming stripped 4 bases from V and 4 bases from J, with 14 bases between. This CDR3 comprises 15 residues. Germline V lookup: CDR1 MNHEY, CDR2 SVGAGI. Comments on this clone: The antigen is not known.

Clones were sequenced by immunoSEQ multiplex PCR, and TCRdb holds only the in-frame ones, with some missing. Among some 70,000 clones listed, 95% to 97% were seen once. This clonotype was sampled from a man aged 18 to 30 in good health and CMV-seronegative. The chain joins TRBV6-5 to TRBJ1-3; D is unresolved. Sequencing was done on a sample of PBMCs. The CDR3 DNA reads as TGTGCCAGCAGTTTTTCATCGGGTCGGGGAAACACCATATATTTT. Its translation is CASSFSSGRGNTIYF.